Shown below are 17 T cell receptor beta chains from a single sample sequenced in a study of vaccination and CD4 T cells after COVID-19. Their recognized antigens are unknown. Cultured CD4+ T cell DNA was sequenced using the Oncomine TCR Beta short-read assay. In this case, cultured CD4+ T cells provided the extracted genomic DNA. TCRdb re-analysed the PCR reads in MiXCR, keeping a single row per CDR3 protein. The table has some 10,000 distinct CDR3 sequences, about 30% seen once. The treatment was: approximately 10-day PBMC culture with coronavirus spike peptide pools or control peptides (ViraFEST assay). Harvesting of the unexposed donor's CD4+ T cells predated the COVID-19 pandemic (2011-2018). The sequencing sample was made of CD4+ T cells from blood, cultured in vitro. The source is a human donor in good health.

The V call is TRBV7-2, the J call TRBJ2-7, with 8 positions matching TRBD2. V shed 3 bases, J shed 0 bases, and the junction held 4 bases outside the gene matches. CDR1 and CDR2 (germline): SGHTA, FQGNSA. This CDR3 contains 15 residues. This CDR3 is CASSFGGAGSYEQYF. CDR3 bases: TGTGCCAGCAGCTTCGGGGGGGCCGGCTCCTACGAGCAGTACTTC.

In its sample, this clonotype was seen a few times. This CDR3 is CASDPGLAGYNEQFF. In DNA, the CDR3 is TGTGCCAGTGATCCGGGACTAGCGGGGTACAATGAGCAGTTCTTC. This chain links TRBV28 with TRBJ2-1; TRBD2 matches at 13 bases. V lost 9 bases, J lost 4 bases, and 6 bases stayed unmatched. The CDR3 contains 15 residues. Germline V gives CDR1 MDHEN, CDR2 SYDVKM.

This clonotype was counted only a few times. The chain links TRBV28 to TRBJ2-5; D possibly uses TRBD1 or TRBD2 (5 bases each). CDR1 and CDR2 from the germline V gene are MDHEN and SYDVKM. Trimming shortened V by 5 bases and J by 3 bases, and 19 bases separated the two germline ends. There are 16 residues in the CDR3. This chain's CDR3 is CASSTQALGGKETQYF. The CDR3 DNA reads TGTGCCAGCAGTACACAAGCTCTTGGGGGAAAAGAGACCCAGTACTTC.

Only one count was recorded for this clonotype. The gene calls are TRBV5-1 and TRBJ2-1, with 9 bases identical to TRBD1. This CDR3 has 17 residues. With V trimmed by 3 bases and J by 7 bases, 14 bases remained unmatched. Germline V gene sequence: CDR1 SGHRS, CDR2 YFSETQ. The CDR3 DNA follows: TGCGCCAGCAGCTCCATCCCGGGACAGGGAGTTAGGAATGAGCAGTTCTTC. Its translation is CASSSIPGQGVRNEQFF.

The chain couples TRBV6-1 to TRBJ1-3; no reliable D call. V lost 8 bases and J lost 3, with 23 bases in between. Per germline, CDR1 MNHNS and CDR2 SASEGT. The CDR3 loop spans 17 amino acids. The chain's CDR3 is CASYTMKPVSRGNTIYF. The CDR3 bases are TGTGCCAGCTATACTATGAAGCCGGTTTCACGTGGAAACACCATATATTTT.

The genes are TRBV7-2 and TRBJ1-2; D not certain. Germline V gene data show CDR1 as SGHTA and CDR2 as FQGNSA. Trimming stripped 2 bases from V and 2 bases from J, with 15 bases between. This CDR3 is 16 amino acids long. This CDR3 reads CASSLSRQTSNYGYTF. The CDR3 DNA is TGTGCCAGCAGCTTATCTCGACAAACTTCCAACTATGGCTACACCTTC.

The chain recombines TRBV20-1 with TRBJ2-5; D is perhaps TRBD1 (5 bases). V shed 3 bases and J shed 4 bases, with 6 bases lying between them. CDR3 length: 11 residues. Germline V lookup: CDR1 DFQATT, CDR2 SNEGSKA (reference sequence). The DNA for the CDR3 is TGCAGTGCTAGCGACAGAGAGACCCAGTACTTC. Protein product: CSASDRETQYF.

The chain carries TRBV7-9 and TRBJ1-3; a possible D gene is TRBD1 (6 bases). Germline values: CDR1 SEHNR, CDR2 FQNEAQ (reference sequence). This CDR3 is built from 15 residues. Trimming pared 11 bases from V and 0 bases from J, leaving 17 bases between. Here the CDR3 reads CAGHQGPSSGNTIYF. The CDR3 DNA is TGTGCCGGCCACCAGGGGCCTAGCTCTGGAAACACCATATATTTT.

The chain is built from TRBV19 and TRBJ1-2; TRBD1 is a possible D gene (6 bases). V dropped 7 bases and J dropped 6 bases, with 21 bases sitting between them. The CDR3 sequence is 15 residues long. Germline CDR1 and CDR2: LNHDA and SQIVND (reference sequence). The CDR3 here is CASTEIAGTRHGYTF. CDR3 bases: TGTGCCAGTACTGAAATAGCCGGGACAAGGCATGGCTACACCTTC.

The chain is built from TRBV5-6 and TRBJ1-1, with no clear D. CDR1 is SGHDT, CDR2 YYEEEE, per germline. V dropped 3 bases and J dropped 1 base, with 10 bases sitting between them. The CDR3 loop spans 14 amino acids. The CDR3 sequence: CASSSAPGNTEAFF. CDR3 DNA sequence: TGTGCCAGCAGCTCCGCCCCGGGGAACACTGAAGCTTTCTTT.

The chain recombines TRBV6-1 with TRBJ1-6, with 7 bases matching TRBD1. The germline V gene has CDR1 MNHNS and CDR2 SASEGT. The V gene end was trimmed by 4 bases and the J gene end by 8 bases; junction bases not matched to a gene: 5. The CDR3 is 14 amino acids. CDR3 in DNA: TGTGCCAGCAGTGGAACAGGGGATTATTCACCCCTCCACTTT. As protein: CASSGTGDYSPLHF.

J is TRBJ2-2 and V is TRBV19; D might be TRBD1 or TRBD2, each matching 5 bases. Trimming pared 5 bases from V and 5 bases from J, leaving 18 bases between. CDR1 LNHDA and CDR2 SQIVND come from the germline V gene (reference sequence). CDR3 length: 16 residues. In DNA, the CDR3 is TGTGCCAGTAGTCCCAGGGCGAGGGCAGGGACCGGGGAGCTGTTTTTT. The encoded protein is CASSPRARAGTGELFF.

The table lists this clonotype with a few counts. The V call is TRBV7-9, the J call TRBJ2-3; 7 nucleotides match TRBD2. Trimming took 1 base from V and 4 from J; bases not matched to a gene: 11. CDR1 is SEHNR, CDR2 FQNEAQ, per germline (reference sequence). The CDR3 covers 17 residues. CDR3 nucleotides: TGTGCCAGCAGCTTAGGATCGGGAGCGGGAAAGGCAGATACGCAGTATTTT. Translated: CASSLGSGAGKADTQYF. Complete variable domain (other parts from reference TRBV7-9 and TRBJ2-3): DTGVSQNPRHKITKRGQNVTFRCDPISEHNRLYWYRQTLGQGPEFLTYFQNEAQLEKSRLLSDRFSAERPKGSFSTLEIQRTEQGDSAMYLCASSLGSGAGKADTQYFGPGTRLTVL.

The genes are TRBV28 and TRBJ1-2; D is unresolved. The CDR3 is 15 amino acids. CDR1 MDHEN and CDR2 SYDVKM come from the germline V gene. The V and J ends lost 8 bases and 2 bases respectively, with 18 bases between them. The CDR3 loop is CASYGLGWINYGYTF. CDR3 DNA sequence: TGTGCCAGCTACGGTCTAGGCTGGATAAACTATGGCTACACCTTC.

As regards this clonotype: Given a much more abundant clone one base away, this may be a read error. The V call is TRBV15, the J call TRBJ2-5; D is perhaps TRBD1 or TRBD2 (6 bases each). Germline V gives CDR1 LNHNV, CDR2 YYDKDF (reference sequence). The CDR3 consists of 12 residues. The CDR3: CATSRGQETRYF. DNA of the CDR3: TGTGCCACCAGCCGGGGGCAGGAGACCCGGTACTTC.

The gene calls are TRBV6-1 and TRBJ2-7, with TRBD2 identical over 8 bases. Losses at the gene ends were 8 bases for V and 3 bases for J; bases not matched to a gene: 9. The CDR3 length is 14 residues. Germline-derived CDR1 and CDR2 are MNHNS and SASEGT. The CDR3 DNA reads as TGTGCCAGCGCTGCGCTAGCGGGTGTCTACGAGCAGTACTTC. Translation: CASAALAGVYEQYF.

The rearrangement uses TRBV7-2 and TRBJ2-5, with D perhaps given as TRBD1 or TRBD2 (6 bases each). CDR3 length: 14 amino acids. V shed 5 bases and J shed 5 bases, with 15 bases lying between them. Per the germline V gene, CDR1 is SGHTA and CDR2 is FQGNSA. The CDR3 here is CASSPEGGRETQYF. DNA for the CDR3: TGTGCCAGCAGCCCCGAGGGGGGCCGGGAGACCCAGTACTTC. Complete variable domain (other parts from reference TRBV7-2 and TRBJ2-5): GAGVSQSPSNKVTEKGKDVELRCDPISGHTALYWYRQSLGQGLEFLIYFQGNSAPDKSGLPSDRFSAERTGGSVSTLTIQRTQQEDSAVYLCASSPEGGRETQYFGPGTRLLVL.